This TCR beta chain was captured by sequencing in a study of CD8 T cells in ankylosing spondylitis. There are a few counts of this clonotype. Each TCR beta library was made by quantitative 5'-RACE that incorporated molecular barcodes. Via MiXCR, TCRdb re-called the 5' RACE reads, giving one row per CDR3 protein. The sample has under 300,000 distinct CDR3 sequences; roughly 8.6% are singletons. CDR3 length: 17 residues. V gave up 4 bases and J gave up 5 bases; unmatched junction bases: 14. The germline V gene encodes CDR1 LGHNA and CDR2 YSLEER. V and J are TRBV4-3 and TRBJ1-2; TRBD1 matches at 9 bases. This receptor was identified in a male donor with ankylosing spondylitis or in good health (not recorded which). Source material: blood, either unsorted or a sorted T cell fraction (not recorded which). The CDR3 here is CASSPSEVQGAQYGYTF. CDR3 DNA: TGCGCCAGCAGCCCAAGCGAAGTACAGGGGGCCCAGTATGGCTACACCTTC.